A selection of T cell receptor beta chains follows, all from one sample in a study of blood T cell repertoires in COVID-19. The method was immunoSEQ multiplex PCR; TCRdb's version includes in-frame clones alone and lacks a portion of them. The profile shows about 130,000 clones, 80% to 90% of them singletons. The specimen sequenced was peripheral blood. The receptors here all came from a woman aged 60 to 75 with acute or convalescent COVID-19. Both conserved end residues are part of each CDR3. The D gene is left open where the match is weak.

J,D,V,CDR3
TRBJ1-2,TRBD1,TRBV3-1/TRBV3-2,CASSSRDRGGGYTF
TRBJ2-3,-,TRBV11-3,CASSSLRQGADTQYF
TRBJ2-1,-,TRBV11-1,CASSYGRANEQFF
TRBJ1-5,-,TRBV28,CASSLTGSGNQPQHF
TRBJ2-5,TRBD1,TRBV2,CASSYRDRVWETQYF
TRBJ1-1,-,TRBV6-5,CASTRFLNTEAFF
TRBJ1-2,-,TRBV29-1,CSDIRGGYGYTF
TRBJ2-1,-,TRBV2,CASASDYYNEQFF
TRBJ2-7,-,TRBV29-1,CSAGQGSYEQYF
TRBJ2-6,-,TRBV18,CASSTGGANVLTF
TRBJ2-3,TRBD1,TRBV18,CASEQGGTDTQYF
TRBJ2-1,TRBD2,TRBV9,CASSVGLAGEGEQFF
TRBJ2-1,TRBD2,TRBV20-1,CSASFLAGTLYNEQFF
TRBJ1-2,-,TRBV7-2,CASSFAGFAYGYTF
TRBJ1-5,-,TRBV2,CASRKDLTGRPETGQPQHF
TRBJ2-1,-,TRBV5-5,CASNSRGNEQFF
TRBJ1-1,-,TRBV5-1,CASSLTGSTEAFF
TRBJ1-2,-,TRBV10-2,CASSESRDGYTF
TRBJ2-4,TRBD2,TRBV6-1,CASSEVHFGGTKNIQYF
TRBJ1-1,-,TRBV5-1,CASSPGSTEAFF
TRBJ2-1,TRBD2,TRBV5-4,CASSVTSGLYNEQFF
TRBJ1-5,-,TRBV30,CAWSTPLRGQPQHF
TRBJ2-1,-,TRBV6-5,CASSYSSGVPNEQFF
TRBJ1-1,-,TRBV9,CASSALQATEAFF
TRBJ1-5,TRBD1,TRBV28,CASSPGTGANQPQHF
TRBJ2-5,-,TRBV3-1/TRBV3-2,CASSRRAQETQYF
TRBJ1-5,-,TRBV12-3/TRBV12-4,CASSLGDQPQHF
TRBJ2-2,TRBD2,TRBV19,CASSIRREYTGELFF
TRBJ1-2,-,TRBV18,CASSPSRGGFNYGYTF
TRBJ2-7,-,TRBV11-2,CASSLAQAASYEQYF
TRBJ1-5,-,TRBV27,CASSHGPGQPQHF
TRBJ2-1,-,TRBV6-1,CASSEGGIRIRYEQFF
TRBJ1-1,TRBD1,TRBV7-3,CASSWTGDTEAFF
TRBJ2-4,-,TRBV19,CASRGQGIFKNIQYF
TRBJ1-5,-,TRBV28,CASSFRGGGHQPQHF
TRBJ2-1,TRBD2,TRBV6-5,CASRGAGGNEQFF
TRBJ2-1,-,TRBV5-6,CASSLGLVRDEQFF
TRBJ1-1,-,TRBV9,CASSLLRNTEAFF
TRBJ1-5,-,TRBV19,CASSNEMAKSQHF
TRBJ2-1,TRBD2,TRBV5-1,CASSLGVAGVGEQFF
TRBJ1-1,TRBD1,TRBV29-1,CSVEPGGLAEAFF
TRBJ1-5,-,TRBV10-2,CASRGVGVNQPQHF
TRBJ2-1,-,TRBV7-8,CASSFRDEQFF
TRBJ2-1,TRBD2,TRBV6-5,CASKSRRGAYNEQFF
TRBJ2-1,-,TRBV6-5,CASQDGDEQFF
TRBJ1-2,TRBD1,TRBV2,CASSGQGYGYTF
TRBJ2-1,TRBD2,TRBV27,CASSPYGLAGTGEQFF
TRBJ1-2,-,TRBV3-1/TRBV3-2,CASSQDYLGGYTF
TRBJ1-2,TRBD1,TRBV6-1,CASSDLGTGTNTF
TRBJ2-3,TRBD2,TRBV5-1,CASSNSGEGTDTQYF
TRBJ2-1,TRBD2,TRBV27,CASSFLPTSGSGHEQFF
TRBJ1-1,-,TRBV18,CASFLDRLNTEAFF
TRBJ2-3,-,TRBV27,CASIVAGTLSTDTQYF
TRBJ2-5,TRBD2,TRBV6-5,CASSYRGLAGPETQYF
TRBJ1-2,-,TRBV7-3,CASSFDSNYGYTF
TRBJ2-1,-,TRBV29-1,CSVVRTRRRINEQFF
TRBJ1-1,TRBD1,TRBV7-9,CASTRDRDTEAFF
TRBJ1-6,-,TRBV30,CAWADRFRSPLHF
TRBJ1-2,TRBD1,TRBV5-1,CASSSTGAEGYTF
TRBJ1-1,TRBD1,TRBV7-3,CASSSGRDSEAFF